A selection of T cell receptor beta chains follows, all from one sample in a study of liver allograft versus peripheral blood T cells. A single record per CDR3 protein comes from TCRdb applying MiXCR to the reads. The repertoire holds about 13,000 distinct CDR3 sequences, with about 20% as singletons. The receptors derive from a human patient who had a liver transplant. Some T cells may arise from the graft donor. CDR3s include the opening cysteine and the closing phenylalanine or tryptophan. Fields, in order: CDR3 protein, clone size, D gene, J gene, V gene. A D gene is named only where the DNA matches it firmly. Clone size appears in some rows only: once, few, many, or a class for an expanded clone.

CDR3aa: CASSLSAMNTEAFF
abundance: medium-sized
d_gene: .
j_gene: TRBJ1-1
v_gene: TRBV27

CDR3aa: CSWTGGKTNEKLFF
abundance: .
d_gene: TRBD1
j_gene: TRBJ1-4
v_gene: TRBV20-1

CDR3aa: CASSRQRAYEQYF
abundance: many
d_gene: .
j_gene: TRBJ2-7
v_gene: TRBV6-5

CDR3aa: CASTLRGGQGLHEQYF
abundance: few
d_gene: .
j_gene: TRBJ2-7
v_gene: TRBV12-3/TRBV12-4

CDR3aa: CAISDWTGESYGYTF
abundance: .
d_gene: TRBD1
j_gene: TRBJ1-2
v_gene: TRBV10-3

CDR3aa: CASIGAGANVLTF
abundance: few
d_gene: .
j_gene: TRBJ2-6
v_gene: TRBV27

CDR3aa: CASSLNGAGNIQYF
abundance: .
d_gene: .
j_gene: TRBJ2-4
v_gene: TRBV5-6

CDR3aa: CASRGVFGNEQFF
abundance: many
d_gene: .
j_gene: TRBJ2-1
v_gene: TRBV19

CDR3aa: CSARDERGGSDTQYF
abundance: few
d_gene: TRBD2
j_gene: TRBJ2-3
v_gene: TRBV20-1

CDR3aa: CASSLTGNGYTF
abundance: few
d_gene: TRBD1
j_gene: TRBJ1-2
v_gene: TRBV5-6

CDR3aa: CASSLQGTEAFF
abundance: many
d_gene: .
j_gene: TRBJ1-1
v_gene: TRBV5-6

CDR3aa: CASSWALGGETQYF
abundance: once
d_gene: .
j_gene: TRBJ2-5
v_gene: TRBV6-1

CDR3aa: CASSPSRTSAKNIQYF
abundance: few
d_gene: .
j_gene: TRBJ2-4
v_gene: TRBV6-2/TRBV6-3

CDR3aa: CASSLTGRPGYGYTF
abundance: .
d_gene: .
j_gene: TRBJ1-2
v_gene: TRBV28

CDR3aa: CSARAGTAAGELFF
abundance: .
d_gene: TRBD1
j_gene: TRBJ2-2
v_gene: TRBV20-1

CDR3aa: CASSLGDRRTEAFF
abundance: many
d_gene: TRBD1
j_gene: TRBJ1-1
v_gene: TRBV7-9

CDR3aa: CASSYAGQGGYGYTF
abundance: .
d_gene: .
j_gene: TRBJ1-2
v_gene: TRBV6-6

CDR3aa: CASSTPLTNGYTF
abundance: once
d_gene: .
j_gene: TRBJ1-2
v_gene: TRBV12-3/TRBV12-4

CDR3aa: CASSSPGGGRYGYTF
abundance: few
d_gene: .
j_gene: TRBJ1-2
v_gene: TRBV12-3/TRBV12-4

CDR3aa: CASSPPGLLTGVNQPQHF
abundance: .
d_gene: TRBD1
j_gene: TRBJ1-5
v_gene: TRBV28

CDR3aa: CASSIAGGQETQYF
abundance: medium-sized
d_gene: TRBD2
j_gene: TRBJ2-5
v_gene: TRBV19

CDR3aa: CASSYPGISGANVLTF
abundance: .
d_gene: .
j_gene: TRBJ2-6
v_gene: TRBV7-9

CDR3aa: CASSPDRGRETQYF
abundance: once
d_gene: TRBD1
j_gene: TRBJ2-5
v_gene: TRBV28

CDR3aa: CASRRLEVSTDTQYF
abundance: .
d_gene: .
j_gene: TRBJ2-3
v_gene: TRBV7-9

CDR3aa: CASSPLGGNTGELFF
abundance: few
d_gene: .
j_gene: TRBJ2-2
v_gene: TRBV28

CDR3aa: CASSTRQGGYTF
abundance: few
d_gene: TRBD1
j_gene: TRBJ1-2
v_gene: TRBV19

CDR3aa: CASSNDRARETQYF
abundance: many
d_gene: TRBD1
j_gene: TRBJ2-5
v_gene: TRBV6-1

CDR3aa: CASSPQGGREQYF
abundance: few
d_gene: TRBD1
j_gene: TRBJ2-7
v_gene: TRBV6-5

CDR3aa: CASSLGTASQYNEKLFF
abundance: few
d_gene: TRBD1
j_gene: TRBJ1-4
v_gene: TRBV11-1

CDR3aa: CASSPRQGVRYEQYF
abundance: medium-sized
d_gene: TRBD1
j_gene: TRBJ2-7
v_gene: TRBV18

CDR3aa: CASTKGLFQSDSYEQYF
abundance: few
d_gene: .
j_gene: TRBJ2-7
v_gene: TRBV19

CDR3aa: CASSLVWGGLGNTEAFF
abundance: .
d_gene: .
j_gene: TRBJ1-1
v_gene: TRBV7-9

CDR3aa: CASSSTDRSMGGYTF
abundance: .
d_gene: TRBD1
j_gene: TRBJ1-2
v_gene: TRBV28

CDR3aa: CASSFTRGSGNEQFF
abundance: medium-sized
d_gene: .
j_gene: TRBJ2-1
v_gene: TRBV7-2

CDR3aa: CASSPLLRGSTGELFF
abundance: once
d_gene: .
j_gene: TRBJ2-2
v_gene: TRBV5-5

CDR3aa: CASSLVNGGYGYTF
abundance: many
d_gene: .
j_gene: TRBJ1-2
v_gene: TRBV5-4

CDR3aa: CATRTGRSALGYGYTF
abundance: many
d_gene: .
j_gene: TRBJ1-2
v_gene: TRBV19

CDR3aa: CASSMDRVNTEAFF
abundance: many
d_gene: TRBD1
j_gene: TRBJ1-1
v_gene: TRBV19

CDR3aa: CASSVPGGVAGEQYF
abundance: many
d_gene: TRBD2
j_gene: TRBJ2-7
v_gene: TRBV6-5

CDR3aa: CASIEGGRSYEQYF
abundance: many
d_gene: .
j_gene: TRBJ2-7
v_gene: TRBV28

CDR3aa: CASSLPQFNTEAFF
abundance: many
d_gene: .
j_gene: TRBJ1-1
v_gene: TRBV28

CDR3aa: CASSYSGGEGVRGYTF
abundance: many
d_gene: .
j_gene: TRBJ1-2
v_gene: TRBV6-5

CDR3aa: CASSFFGKGGDTEAFF
abundance: many
d_gene: .
j_gene: TRBJ1-1
v_gene: TRBV28

CDR3aa: CASTRDSRNYGYTF
abundance: medium-sized
d_gene: .
j_gene: TRBJ1-2
v_gene: TRBV6-5

CDR3aa: CASSLAALDTGELFF
abundance: many
d_gene: .
j_gene: TRBJ2-2
v_gene: TRBV7-2

CDR3aa: CAWSTLGGSINQPQHF
abundance: many
d_gene: TRBD1
j_gene: TRBJ1-5
v_gene: TRBV30

CDR3aa: CSAPFVSGGYNEQFF
abundance: few
d_gene: .
j_gene: TRBJ2-1
v_gene: TRBV20-1

CDR3aa: CATRGFGTGGLYEQYF
abundance: .
d_gene: TRBD1
j_gene: TRBJ2-7
v_gene: TRBV24-1

CDR3aa: CASSPTSGGTNEKLFF
abundance: .
d_gene: TRBD1
j_gene: TRBJ1-4
v_gene: TRBV19

CDR3aa: CASSPGGASNQPQHF
abundance: few
d_gene: .
j_gene: TRBJ1-5
v_gene: TRBV7-2

CDR3aa: CASSVDGTGVEKLFF
abundance: few
d_gene: TRBD1
j_gene: TRBJ1-4
v_gene: TRBV9

CDR3aa: CASSLRAYNEQFF
abundance: many
d_gene: .
j_gene: TRBJ2-1
v_gene: TRBV7-3

CDR3aa: CASSSTGQPNRFYGYTF
abundance: many
d_gene: TRBD1
j_gene: TRBJ1-2
v_gene: TRBV19

CDR3aa: CAISAGGSNEKLFF
abundance: many
d_gene: TRBD1
j_gene: TRBJ1-4
v_gene: TRBV10-3

CDR3aa: CAWSVWGTAYEQYF
abundance: .
d_gene: TRBD1
j_gene: TRBJ2-7
v_gene: TRBV30

CDR3aa: CASSYGGLEEKLFF
abundance: few
d_gene: .
j_gene: TRBJ1-4
v_gene: TRBV6-5

CDR3aa: CAWGLAGAAWGNEQFF
abundance: .
d_gene: TRBD2
j_gene: TRBJ2-1
v_gene: TRBV30

CDR3aa: CASSRGMSGYTF
abundance: .
d_gene: .
j_gene: TRBJ1-2
v_gene: TRBV7-9

CDR3aa: CASSPLYREGYGYTF
abundance: few
d_gene: .
j_gene: TRBJ1-2
v_gene: TRBV27